This TCR beta chain comes out of a study of blood T cell repertoires in COVID-19. Study summary: The origin of the acute and convalescent COVID-19 samples was the United States, Italy and Spain. Sources were T cells, B-cell-depleted T cells, or PBMCs; the material itself was cDNA or gDNA.

Under the authors' procedure: How many nucleated cells were present was estimated from reference gene primer amplification. Data came from immunoSEQ multiplex PCR; TCRdb stores just in-frame clones and leaves some out. The DNA gave D and trimming, while V, J and clone size come from that table. The sample has 300,000 to 350,000 clones, approximately 83% seen once. Germline lookup yields CDR1 SEHNR and CDR2 FQNEAQ (reference sequence). The length of the CDR3 is 14 residues. V lost 1 base and J 4 bases, leaving 10 bases between the germline ends. Participants' own reports of clinical history determined their cohort assignment.

This chain uses TRBV7-9 with TRBJ1-2; the D is unclear. Sample: PBMCs or T cells enriched from blood (not recorded which). This TCR was sampled from a man younger than 45 who had recovered from COVID-19. CDR3 amino acids: CASSLDGRSYGYTF. CDR3 DNA sequence: TGTGCCAGCAGCTTAGACGGCAGGTCCTATGGCTACACCTTC.